Detailed here is one TCR beta chain. This receptor's antigen is unknown. No clone much larger than this one lies a single base away; base qualities are absent. The immunoSEQ Assay, a bias-controlled multiplex PCR, was used to amplify TCRbeta CDR3 regions from genomic DNA. The published analysis was carried out like this. The number of nucleated cells in each sample was estimated by amplification of reference gene primers within the assay. To quantify the absolute abundance of each unique TCRbeta CDR3 rearrangement, sequence reads were collapsed and filtered. Productive Simpson clonality was computed per sample as the square root of Simpson's diversity index over productive rearrangements. TCRdb stores this immuneACCESS table with in-frame sequences only. Part of the clones is absent; in the studies checked, under half of the shortfall reflects unresolved V genes, and no reason is known for the rest. V and J calls and clone size are as listed in that table; D and trimming were resolved from the DNA. Within this sample are about 59,000 clones, with 75% to 95% of them counted one time only. The ten largest make up over 7.5% of the sample.

The data were taken from a study of blood T cell repertoires in COVID-19 (dated by TCRdb to 2019 to 2021). Regarding the complete study: Collaborator samples came from the United States, Italy and Spain and covered acute and convalescent phases of COVID-19. The prospective study material was composed of cDNA or gDNA derived from T cells, B-cell-depleted T cells, or PBMCs. The dataset comprised deeply sampled blood TCRbeta repertoires from subjects exposed to, actively infected with, or recovered from COVID-19. A freely available public database, intended as a resource for researchers studying the immune response to SARS-CoV-2, is where the repertoires were released. Samples were obtained from the ongoing ImmuneRACE study (first 160 participants) and from 1,254 subjects provided by 6 global collaborators. Sample metadata almost always included a de-identified subject ID, COVID-19 status, age in years and sex. Where available, HLA class I and class II types were obtained from metadata supplied by the sample provider rather than from assay-based typing. Broader findings and caveats from the paper: The amount of clinical and demographic metadata varied by source and participant and was provided uncurated.

The collaborating institutions used their own protocols to collect whole blood in K2EDTA tubes. For TCRbeta analysis, collaborator samples were shipped as frozen whole blood, as isolated PBMCs, or as DNA extracted from either sample type. The receptor was derived from a human donor in a cohort sampled during active COVID-19. The sample consisted of peripheral blood.

Read as DNA, the sequence is TGTGCCAGCAGCTCACTAGGGACCCTCCACTTT. Its protein is CASSSLGTLHF. The chain is encoded by TRBV9 joined to TRBJ1-6; too little of a D gene remains to name it. The CDR3 spans 11 residues, from the cysteine through the phenylalanine. Only CDR3 DNA remains: 33 bases, in frame from the first base. Per the germline V gene, SGDLS is the CDR1 and YYNGEE is the CDR2. V is reduced by 4 bases and J by 14 bases, leaving a spacing of 10 bases between them.